This entry features one TCR beta chain sequence. Based on its abundance in the sample, this clonotype is medium-sized (0.01 to 0.1%). Its binding antigen is unknown. Base qualities are not at hand, and no much larger clone is one base apart. The data were taken from a study of HIV-infected patients and healthy controls (dated by TCRdb to the mid-2010s). The library was produced with 5' RACE. TCRdb lists the instrument as Illumina MiSeq. TCRdb applied fastp at Q25 and MiXCR to the public reads, then kept only in-frame beta chains. Rows with a matching CDR3 protein are joined into one entry that keeps the most common DNA and genes. The sample table holds more than 15,000 distinct CDR3 sequences, of which around 20% were seen once. Around a third of the sample lies in the top ten. Based on the germline V gene, the CDR1 and CDR2 sequences are LGHNA and YSLEER. Inclusive of the bounding cysteine and phenylalanine, the CDR3 is 15 residues long. Only the CDR3 region is kept as DNA, spanning 45 bases read in frame from base 1. For this chain, trimming is 0 bases at the V end and 8 bases at the J end, and the number of junction bases without a gene match is 6.

The sequence derives from a human donor in good health. The V gene is TRBV4-3 and the J gene is TRBJ2-1; 8 bases in the middle match TRBD2. Sequencing was done on a sample of CD8+ T cells from blood. CDR3 protein: CASSQETGGPYEQFF. The DNA reads as follows: TGCGCCAGCAGCCAAGAAACGGGGGGGCCCTATGAGCAGTTCTTC.